This TCR beta chain was sequenced for a study of T cells of healthy individuals (dated by TCRdb to 2016 to 2018). The library was generated by 5' RACE. The sequencing machine was an Illumina MiSeq. The public reads were reprocessed in TCRdb via fastp at Q25 and MiXCR, keeping in-frame beta chains. Here each entry gathers all rows of one CDR3 protein and keeps the most common genes and DNA. The sample data list approximately 100,000 distinct CDR3 sequences, and roughly 18% of these were observed just once. Under 7.5% of the sample is held by the ten biggest clonotypes. Concerning this clonotype: There is no known antigen for this receptor. Base qualities are not provided; no much larger clone lies one nucleotide away.

The CDR3 has 15 amino acids, counting the end cysteine and phenylalanine. The only DNA kept is the CDR3, 45 bases in frame from the first base. Relative to germline, V is missing 8 bases and J is missing 10 bases, with 12 bases of the junction outside any gene match. From a lookup of the germline V gene, CDR1 and CDR2 are MNHEY and SVGAGI. This chain joins TRBV6-5 to TRBJ2-1, with TRBD1 matching 12 junction bases. The sequence derives from a human donor in good health. The CDR3 region has the sequence CASRGTGGAIREQFF. At the DNA level, the sequence is TGTGCCAGCCGCGGGACAGGGGGCGCGATTAGGGAGCAGTTCTTC.